This T cell receptor (beta chain) was recovered during a study of T cell changes during pregnancy in multiple sclerosis (dated by TCRdb to between 2018 and 2021). Concerning the study at large: Changes in the T cell repertoire over the course of pregnancy were examined in this study in women with multiple sclerosis.

The germline V gene encodes CDR1 MDHEN and CDR2 SYDVKM. The junction shows trimming of 9 bases on V and 0 bases on J, and the gene matches do not reach 8 bases of it. The CDR3 runs 15 amino acids, cysteine and phenylalanine included. The sequence is cut down to CDR3 DNA, 45 bases in frame from base 1. This clone was observed a few times. Its antigen specificity is not known. No much larger clone is present one base from it, and per-base qualities are unavailable. The library was generated by the immunoSEQ multiplex PCR assay. Sourced from immuneACCESS, this table was stored by TCRdb with only in-frame sequences that have V and J called. A share of the clones is absent; for the studies checked, an unresolved V gene accounts for under half, and the remainder has no known explanation. This sample gives under 80,000 clones in total; approximately 92% of them show up just once. The top ten constitute around 2.3% of the sample.

The receptor chain draws on TRBV28 and TRBJ1-5, with TRBD1 identical over 7 junction bases. Sample: peripheral blood, taken before pregnancy. The sequence derives from a female donor with multiple sclerosis, enrolled in a pregnancy study. The DNA sequence follows: TGTGCCAGTCTAAAGAACAGGGGTAGCAATCAGCCCCAGCATTTT. Its protein reads: CASLKNRGSNQPQHF.